This T cell receptor beta chain was retrieved from a study of blood T cell repertoires in COVID-19. Per the authors' pipeline: It was from reference gene primer amplification that nucleated cell counts were estimated. Produced via immunoSEQ multiplex PCR; TCRdb's table is partial and in-frame only. V, J and clone size were drawn from that table, and D and trimming were deduced from the DNA. The sample has over 90,000 clones, almost 80% seen once; the top ten hold approximately 9.8%. The V gene's germline CDR1 is LNHDA and CDR2 SQIVND (reference sequence). This CDR3 contains 16 residues. V was clipped by 7 bases and J by 5 bases; unmatched bases: 11.

Sequenced: peripheral blood. The V and J genes are TRBV19 and TRBJ2-2, with 9 bases identical to TRBD2. The TCR comes from a man between 60 and 75 years old with active or convalescent COVID-19. The CDR3 reads CASNVAGVRLTGELFF. Written as DNA, the CDR3 is TGTGCCAGTAACGTAGCGGGAGTCCGTCTTACCGGGGAGCTGTTTTTT. The whole variable domain, remainder taken from reference TRBV19 and TRBJ2-2, is DGGITQSPKYLFRKEGQNVTLSCEQNLNHDAMYWYRQDPGQGLRLIYYSQIVNDFQKGDIAEGYSVSREKKESFPLTVTSAQKNPTAFYLCASNVAGVRLTGELFFGEGSRLTVL.